Listed here is a single TCR beta chain. These data come from a study of blood T cell repertoires in COVID-19. For the study at large: Spain, Italy and the United States supplied samples that represented acute and convalescent COVID-19. Sources were T cells, B-cell-depleted T cells, or PBMCs; the material itself was cDNA or gDNA.

From germline, CDR1 is SNHLY and CDR2 FYNNEI. This CDR3 contains 14 residues. V shed 6 bases and J shed 2 bases, with 14 bases lying between them. Source study methods: By means of reference gene primer amplification, nucleated cell counts were estimated. Sequencing used immunoSEQ multiplex PCR; TCRdb keeps in-frame clones, though not all of them. Clonal size and the V and J genes are those of that table, whereas D and trimming came from the DNA. This repertoire shows some 77,000 clones, roughly 85% found once; its top ten account for more than 7.5%. Sequencing used peripheral blood. V is TRBV2 and J is TRBJ2-7; D remains ambiguous. The sequence was obtained from a man aged 30 to 45 with acute or convalescent COVID-19. In DNA, the CDR3 is TGTGCCAGCAGACGATATGTTCAGACCTACGAGCAGTACTTC. This gives the protein CASRRYVQTYEQYF.